The clone carrying this T cell receptor (beta chain) was recorded many times. Its cognate antigen is unknown. Every sampled donor was Caucasian and healthy. The data were obtained in a study of identical twins. TCRdb reprocessed the 5' RACE reads with MiXCR, giving one entry per CDR3 protein. The repertoire holds 570,000 or so distinct CDR3 sequences, with more than 9% as singletons. General study points: Some out-of-frame alpha sequences were shared by twins, and these showed excess low generation probability. Sequences that were beta out-of-frame showed weaker excess twin sharing.

The same sample was also studied in work on yellow fever vaccine responses in identical twins.

This TCR came from a woman aged 18-30 years in good health. What was sequenced was PBMCs.

The CDR3: CASSPWGGELPIYFPSEQYF. DNA of the CDR3: TGTGCCAGCTCACCATGGGGGGGCGAGTTACCCATCTACTTCCCCTCCGAGCAGTACTTC. V usage is TRBV18 and J usage is TRBJ2-7; tentative D call: TRBD2 (7 bases). Germline V CDR1 and CDR2: KGHSH, LQKENI. Trimming removed 2 bases from V and 6 bases from J, with 32 bases in between. The CDR3 contains 20 residues. The variable domain in full, with the rest retrieved from reference TRBV18 and TRBJ2-7, is NAGVMQNPRHLVRRRGQEARLRCSPMKGHSHVYWYRQLPEEGLKFMVYLQKENIIDESGMPKERFSAEFPKEGPSILRIQQVVRGDSAAYFCASSPWGGELPIYFPSEQYFGPGTRLTVT.